The rows below give T cell receptor beta chains drawn from one sample of a study of T cell responses to AZD1222 COVID-19 vaccine. Only in-frame clones appear in the TCRdb table, and some are missing; sequencing was by immunoSEQ multiplex PCR. The data hold 100,000 to 150,000 clones, with roughly 90% observed a single time. Sequences were derived from peripheral blood, sampled on day 0 of AZD1222 vaccination. Every receptor here comes from an adult in good health. The CDR3 runs from the conserved cysteine through the conserved F or W. Each record gives: V gene, J gene, CDR3 protein.

v_call: TRBV11-2
j_call: TRBJ2-6
cdr3_aa: CASSSRDRGFSGANVLTF

v_call: TRBV5-1
j_call: TRBJ2-7
cdr3_aa: CASSLGGDSEQYF

v_call: TRBV6-5
j_call: TRBJ2-7
cdr3_aa: CATSRDLGEQYF

v_call: TRBV13
j_call: TRBJ1-6
cdr3_aa: CASSEPGQLRNSPLHF

v_call: TRBV6-5
j_call: TRBJ2-1
cdr3_aa: CASSYSLRGPYNEQFF

v_call: TRBV7-9
j_call: TRBJ2-5
cdr3_aa: CASSPDRVGETQYF

v_call: TRBV5-1
j_call: TRBJ1-3
cdr3_aa: CASSQGPGDSGNTIYF

v_call: TRBV6-5
j_call: TRBJ1-5
cdr3_aa: CASSYSGLDQPQHF

v_call: TRBV19
j_call: TRBJ1-5
cdr3_aa: CASSNSVLSNQPQHF

v_call: TRBV28
j_call: TRBJ1-4
cdr3_aa: CASSLLGDRSTNEKLFF

v_call: TRBV6-1
j_call: TRBJ1-4
cdr3_aa: CASSGGGGDPYEKLFF

v_call: TRBV19
j_call: TRBJ2-7
cdr3_aa: CASSLDRSSYEQYF

v_call: TRBV7-9
j_call: TRBJ2-7
cdr3_aa: CASSLGSPGTGDPYEQYF

v_call: TRBV6-1
j_call: TRBJ1-6
cdr3_aa: CASSERGQDNSPLHF

v_call: TRBV7-2
j_call: TRBJ2-7
cdr3_aa: CASSILPGTDGEQYF

v_call: TRBV5-1
j_call: TRBJ2-7
cdr3_aa: CASSPQASTYEQYF

v_call: TRBV4-1
j_call: TRBJ2-7
cdr3_aa: CASSLNGGRSFDEQYF

v_call: TRBV10-3
j_call: TRBJ1-1
cdr3_aa: CAISELVGSMNTEAFF

v_call: TRBV27
j_call: TRBJ1-1
cdr3_aa: CASSSGTGGGSTEAFF

v_call: TRBV24-1
j_call: TRBJ2-6
cdr3_aa: CATGAGANVLTF